The next 5 T cell receptor beta chains were all read from a single sample in a study of blood T cells in healthy people across ages. Using a J-beta primer mix together with a sample-barcoded 5' primer, a second PCR was run for roughly 7 to 12 cycles. TCRdb itself ran the 5' RACE reads through MiXCR, one entry per CDR3 protein. The data contain roughly 2 million distinct CDR3 sequences, 49% of them singletons. What was sequenced was blood. These receptors were taken from a woman aged 40 to 49 in good health.

The rearrangement links TRBV20-1 to TRBJ2-2, with 13 positions matching TRBD2. Trimming at V came to 6 bases and at J to 6 bases, leaving 4 bases not matched to a gene. The CDR3 spans 14 residues. CDR1 is DFQATT and CDR2 is SNEGSKA in the germline V gene (reference sequence). The CDR3 DNA reads as TGCAGTGCGCCACTAGCGGGGGGGCCCGGGGAGCTGTTTTTT. This sequence encodes CSAPLAGGPGELFF.

This clonotype was seen only once. V usage is TRBV5-5 and J usage is TRBJ1-2; 7 bases are a match to TRBD1. CDR1 is SGHKS, CDR2 YYEKEE, per germline (reference sequence). This CDR3 is built from 17 residues. The V segment lost 4 bases and the J segment 1 base; nucleotides outside the gene matches: 13. In DNA form, the CDR3 reads TGTGCCAGCAGCCCAAGACAGGGAGAGATTGTTAACTATGGCTACACCTTC. It translates to CASSPRQGEIVNYGYTF.

The V gene is TRBV7-2, the J gene TRBJ2-1; D gene uncertain. V was clipped by 2 bases and J by 1 base, with 12 bases between them. The CDR3 is made up of 16 amino acids. Germline V gene lookup returns CDR1 SGHTA and CDR2 FQGNSA. CDR3 DNA sequence: TGTGCCAGCAGCTTAACCCGCGTGAGTTCCTACAATGAGCAGTTCTTC. As protein: CASSLTRVSSYNEQFF.

This sequence joins TRBV29-1 and TRBJ2-7; TRBD1 matches at 7 bases. The length of the CDR3 is 14 residues. V dropped 7 bases and J dropped 2; count of bases not matched to a gene: 11. CDR1 and CDR2 (germline): SQVTM, ANQGSEA. As DNA, the CDR3 is TGCAGCGCCGAGGCCCCGGGACAGACCTACGAGCAGTACTTC. Amino acids: CSAEAPGQTYEQYF.

The genes are TRBV7-9 and TRBJ2-5; TRBD1 matches 7 bases. Unmatched junction bases numbered 11, after V lost 5 bases and J lost 5 bases. The CDR3 runs to 15 residues. Looked up from germline, CDR1 is SEHNR and CDR2 is FQNEAQ (reference sequence). The CDR3 sequence is CASSLGDSTWETQYF. In DNA, the CDR3 is TGTGCCAGCAGCCTGGGGGACAGTACATGGGAGACCCAGTACTTC.